This T cell receptor (beta chain) was captured in a study of regulatory T cells in long-lasting Graves disease. Study conclusions and caveats: Researchers examined only peripheral blood and not thyroid tissue. Under persistent disease, TRBV28, TRBJ1-2 and TRBJ2-5 were used preferentially.

This CDR3 comprises 15 residues. The V gene lost 2 bases and the J gene lost 2 bases, with 12 bases spanning the gap. Germline loops: CDR1 LNHDA, CDR2 SQIVND (reference sequence). Time point defined: newly diagnosed GD, antithyroid drugs for less than 3 months. PBMC-extracted RNA yielded the TCR library. The authors built TCR beta libraries using iRepertoire HTBI primers and Arm-PCR of CDR3 regions. Each CDR3 protein gets one entry after TCRdb re-called the multiplex PCR reads with MiXCR. This sample carries 560,000 or so distinct CDR3 sequences, about 16% of them seen once, and the ten largest clones take around 12%. This clonotype occurred a few times. What it binds is not known. The same sample was also studied in work on T cells in Graves' hyperthyroidism and ophthalmopathy. This second study notes: Diagnosis rested on symptoms, serum thyroxine and TRAb, thyroid ultrasound, and orbital computed tomography.

This chain links TRBV19 with TRBJ1-2; a possible D gene is TRBD1 (6 bases). Sequenced here: peripheral blood mononuclear cells (PBMCs), sampled at new diagnosis, from a patient treated with antithyroid drugs. The TCR was taken from a man aged 18 to 35 with Graves disease. In DNA, the CDR3 is TGTGCCAGTAGTATAACTACAGGGAGAAACTATGGCTACACCTTC. It yields the protein CASSITTGRNYGYTF.